This passage covers 25 T cell receptor beta chains from one sample sequenced in a study of blood T cells in healthy people across ages. The use of a sample-barcoded 5' primer and a J-beta primer mix characterized a second PCR of about 6 to 11 cycles. TCRdb reprocessed the 5' RACE reads with MiXCR, giving one entry per CDR3 protein. The sample carries approximately 810,000 distinct CDR3 sequences, around 30% recorded once. The specimen sequenced was blood. The source is a woman of 80 years or more in good health.

As regards this clonotype: A much larger clonotype is one base distant, so this may be a read error. The chain carries TRBV6-2 or TRBV6-3 and TRBJ2-3; D unclear. The length of the CDR3 is 12 residues. From germline, CDR1 is MNHEY and CDR2 SVGEGT. The CDR3 bases are TGTGCCAGCAGTAGCCGCACAGATGCGCAGTATTTT. This sequence encodes CASSSRTDAQYF.

This clonotype was seen a handful of times. This sequence may be a read error, since a much larger clone differs from it by one base. This chain links TRBV7-2 with TRBJ2-6, with a possible D match to TRBD1 (5 bases). The germline gives CDR1 SGHTA, CDR2 FQGNSA. The CDR3 contains 16 residues. CDR3: CASSPSRVSGANVRTF. The CDR3 region has the DNA TGTGCCAGCAGCCCATCTAGGGTCTCTGGGGCCAACGTCCGGACTTTC. The variable domain in full, completed from reference TRBV7-2 and TRBJ2-6, reads GAGVSQSPSNKVTEKGKDVELRCDPISGHTALYWYRQSLGQGLEFLIYFQGNSAPDKSGLPSDRFSAERTGGSVSTLTIQRTQQEDSAVYLCASSPSRVSGANVRTFGAGSRLTVL.

The J gene is TRBJ2-2, the V gene TRBV29-1; D is uncertain. CDR1 is SQVTM and CDR2 is ANQGSEA in the germline V gene. The CDR3 length is 14 residues. Trimming cost V 4 bases and J 0 bases, with 9 bases left between them. The CDR3 reads CSVVRASNTGELFF. The CDR3, as DNA: TGCAGCGTTGTTCGGGCTTCGAACACCGGGGAGCTGTTTTTT.

The sample holds many counts of this clonotype. The chain uses TRBV12-3 or TRBV12-4 and TRBJ2-1; 8 nucleotides align to TRBD2. The CDR3 has 19 amino acids. V lost 0 bases and J lost 4; bases outside the gene matches: 14. CDR3 DNA sequence: TGTGCCAGCAGTTTAGCCGGGACTAGGACCTTTCTGAGATACAATGAGCAGTTCTTC. Its protein is CASSLAGTRTFLRYNEQFF.

This clonotype was found a few times. A much larger clone sits a single nucleotide away, making a read error possible. This chain joins TRBV29-1 and TRBJ2-3; maybe TRBD1 (6 bases). CDR1 is SQVTM and CDR2 is ANQGSEA in the germline V gene. The CDR3 is 12 residues long. Between the trimmed V and J ends, which lost 7 bases and 4 bases, there was a span of 12 bases. The DNA of the CDR3 is TGCAGCGGTGTACAGGGATCAGATACGCAGTATTTT. Translation gives CSGVQGSDTQYF.

To note about this clonotype: Given a much more abundant clone one base away, this may be a read error. The chain links TRBV3-1 to TRBJ2-5; D unclear. The J call may be faulty, since TRBJ2-7 better matches the DNA end. The length of the CDR3 is 13 residues. Germline V gene sequence: CDR1 LGHDT, CDR2 YNNKEL (reference sequence). The CDR3 DNA follows: TGTGCCAGCAACGGACGATCAGGTGGCGAGCAGTACTTC. This gives the protein CASNGRSGGEQYF.

This CDR3 is CASSQDIVEGQPQHF. The CDR3, as DNA: TGTGCCAGCAGCCAAGATATCGTAGAGGGTCAGCCCCAGCATTTT. V and J are TRBV3-1 and TRBJ1-5; D gene unclear. Trimming pared 0 bases from V and 6 bases from J, leaving 12 bases between. CDR3 length equals 15 residues. Looked up from germline, CDR1 is LGHDT and CDR2 is YNNKEL (reference sequence).

This clonotype came up many times. The chain's CDR3 is CASRRDRWEQYF. The CDR3 DNA is TGTGCCAGCAGGCGGGACAGATGGGAGCAGTACTTC. The gene calls are TRBV6-6 and TRBJ2-7, with a weak D call TRBD1 (7 bases). The V gene lost 6 bases and the J gene lost 7 bases, with 13 bases spanning the gap. Germline V lookup: CDR1 MNHNY, CDR2 SVGAGI (reference sequence). The length of the CDR3 is 12 residues.

The chain combines TRBV5-1 with TRBJ1-1; TRBD1 agrees at 10 bases. V trimming: 4 bases; J trimming: 3 bases; junction bases outside the gene matches: 6. This CDR3 region has 15 residues. Germline-derived CDR1 and CDR2 are SGHRS and YFSETQ. The chain's CDR3 is CASSVGTGEDTEAFF. CDR3 bases: TGCGCCAGCAGCGTCGGGACAGGGGAAGACACTGAAGCTTTCTTT.

This clonotype was observed a few times. This chain uses TRBV6-2 or TRBV6-3 with TRBJ1-5, with D tentatively TRBD1 (6 bases). Germline V CDR1 and CDR2: MNHEY, SVGEGT. The CDR3 is 16 amino acids. Trimming took off 2 bases at V and 7 bases at J, with 18 bases between the two ends. The CDR3 coding sequence is TGTGCCAGCAGTTACGGGGGAGCAGGGGTGGGCCAGCCCCAGCATTTT. It is translated as CASSYGGAGVGQPQHF.

In regard to this clonotype: This clone may be a read error of a much larger clone one base away. The chain has TRBV11-3 and TRBJ1-2; 7 bases are a match to TRBD1. V trimming: 5 bases; J trimming: 6 bases; junction bases outside the gene matches: 9. Per the germline V gene, CDR1 is SGHNT and CDR2 is YENEEA. CDR3 length: 14 amino acids. This CDR3 is CASSTRQGNHGYTF. CDR3 DNA: TGTGCCAGCAGCACCCGACAGGGAAACCATGGCTACACCTTC.

This clonotype was counted only a few times. The chain recombines TRBV5-6 with TRBJ1-6; 9 bases fit TRBD1. The germline gives CDR1 SGHDT, CDR2 YYEEEE. CDR3 length equals 16 residues. V trimming: 4 bases; J trimming: 4 bases; junction bases outside the gene matches: 6. DNA for the CDR3: TGTGCCAGCAGCCAAGGGACAGGGTCGTATAATTCACCCCTCCACTTT. Protein sequence: CASSQGTGSYNSPLHF.

This clonotype was recorded at least ten times. The chain is built from TRBV5-6 and TRBJ2-1, with 12 bases fitting TRBD1. This CDR3 region has 15 residues. Germline CDR1 reads SGHDT; CDR2 reads YYEEEE. Unmatched junction bases numbered 8, after V lost 4 bases and J lost 9 bases. This CDR3 reads CASSTRDRGLGEQFF. CDR3 in DNA: TGTGCCAGCAGCACCCGGGACAGGGGGCTTGGTGAGCAGTTCTTC.

Details on this clonotype: Being one base from a much bigger clone, this may be a read error. This rearrangement joins TRBV12-3 or TRBV12-4 to TRBJ2-5; D is undetermined. V was trimmed by 4 bases and J by 11 bases, leaving 17 bases between them. This CDR3 region has 13 residues. The CDR3 nucleotides are TGTGCCAGCAGTTCGACCCAAAACAATGAGCAGTACTTC. Translated, it gives CASSSTQNNEQYF.

This clonotype was seen more than once but under ten times. A much larger clone lies one base from this, so it may be a read error. The V and J genes are TRBV12-3 or TRBV12-4 and TRBJ2-5; TRBD1 aligns across 8 bases. With the DNA end fitting TRBJ2-7 better, the J assignment may be wrong. The CDR3 is 16 amino acids. CDR3: CASSPDNDRGCGEQYF. The CDR3 bases are TGTGCCAGCAGTCCAGACAACGACAGGGGATGTGGCGAGCAGTACTTC.

The chain employs TRBV12-3 or TRBV12-4 and TRBJ1-4; possibly TRBD1 for D (6 bases). This CDR3 is 14 amino acids long. V lost 6 bases and J 4 bases, leaving 12 bases between the germline ends. As DNA, the CDR3 is TGTGCCAGCAGGGGGGGGGCGTTTAATGAAAAACTGTTTTTT. Protein: CASRGGAFNEKLFF.

This clonotype occurred many times. The chain uses TRBV12-3 or TRBV12-4 and TRBJ2-3; no firm D call. This CDR3 is built from 15 residues. V was shortened by 5 bases and J by 0 bases, with 12 bases between the two germline ends. DNA for the CDR3: TGTGCCAGCAGTCTTTACAAAGCCAGCACAGATACGCAGTATTTT. This sequence encodes CASSLYKASTDTQYF.

The chain has TRBV7-2 and TRBJ2-6; 7 nucleotides agree with TRBD1. Germline CDR1 and CDR2: SGHTA and FQGNSA. J gave up 3 bases and V 5 bases, and 7 bases lay outside the gene matches. CDR3 size: 16 residues. CDR3 in amino acids: CASSLTTGIGANVLTF. The CDR3 DNA reads TGTGCCAGCAGCCTGACGACAGGGATTGGGGCCAACGTCCTGACTTTC.

This clonotype was recorded at least ten times. In DNA, the CDR3 is TGTGCCAGCAGGGAAAGGGACAGTTTCTACAATGAGCAGTTCTTC. This gives the protein CASRERDSFYNEQFF. The gene calls are TRBV2 and TRBJ2-1; 7 bases match TRBD1. Germline assignment: CDR1 SNHLY and CDR2 FYNNEI. The CDR3 runs 15 residues. V lost 6 bases to trimming and J lost 3 bases; unmatched junction nucleotides: 8.

This chain links TRBV20-1 with TRBJ1-2, with D tentatively TRBD1 (5 bases). The V and J ends lost 1 base and 8 bases respectively, with 26 bases between them. Germline CDR1 is DFQATT and CDR2 is SNEGSKA (reference sequence). This CDR3 spans 17 amino acids. The CDR3 region has the DNA TGCAGTGCTAGAGCCTCTGTTGGGGGATTCGTACCTAGGGGCTACACCTTC. Translating gives CSARASVGGFVPRGYTF.

The rearrangement joins TRBV7-8 to TRBJ2-1; D remains ambiguous. Trimming left V 2 bases short and J 7 bases short, with 15 bases between. This CDR3 has 15 residues. CDR1 is SGHVS, CDR2 FQNEAQ, per germline. The DNA for the CDR3 is TGTGCCAGCAGCTTATTGGTGTTAGCTGGAAATGAGCAGTTCTTC. Its protein product is CASSLLVLAGNEQFF.

The sample holds many counts of this clonotype. The gene calls are TRBV5-5 and TRBJ1-2; D might be TRBD1 (5 bases). This CDR3 has 13 amino acids. The V gene's germline CDR1 is SGHKS and CDR2 YYEKEE (reference sequence). V was pared by 4 bases and J by 6 bases, with 13 bases between. CDR3 protein: CASSKIGGDGYTF. The CDR3 nucleotides read TGTGCCAGCAGCAAAATCGGGGGGGATGGCTACACCTTC.

The rearrangement links TRBV11-3 to TRBJ2-4; D may correspond to TRBD1 or TRBD2 (6 bases each). Trimming took off 5 bases at V and 0 bases at J, with 11 bases between the two ends. This CDR3 spans 15 amino acids. CDR1 and CDR2 from the germline V gene are SGHNT and YENEEA. The CDR3 DNA follows: TGTGCCAGCAGCGGACGGGGGCTAGCCAAAAACATTCAGTACTTC. It encodes CASSGRGLAKNIQYF.

This clonotype was counted only a few times. The chain combines TRBV9 with TRBJ2-7, with 7 nucleotides matching TRBD1. The CDR3 runs to 13 residues. The junction had 5 bases not matched to a gene; V was cut back by 2 bases and J by 6 bases. The germline CDR1 and CDR2 sequences are SGDLS and YYNGEE. The CDR3 DNA is TGTGCCAGCAGCGTGGAACAGGGGCGCGAGCAGTACTTC. It is translated as CASSVEQGREQYF.

V is TRBV21-1 and J is TRBJ1-2; TRBD1 is the table's D call and was not checked against the DNA. TRBV21-1 is reported as a pseudogene. This CDR3 region has 16 residues. The CDR3 DNA follows: TGTGCCAGCAGCCGTGGCTGGGGGTTCCCCAACTATGGCTACACCTTC. As protein: CASSRGWGFPNYGYTF.